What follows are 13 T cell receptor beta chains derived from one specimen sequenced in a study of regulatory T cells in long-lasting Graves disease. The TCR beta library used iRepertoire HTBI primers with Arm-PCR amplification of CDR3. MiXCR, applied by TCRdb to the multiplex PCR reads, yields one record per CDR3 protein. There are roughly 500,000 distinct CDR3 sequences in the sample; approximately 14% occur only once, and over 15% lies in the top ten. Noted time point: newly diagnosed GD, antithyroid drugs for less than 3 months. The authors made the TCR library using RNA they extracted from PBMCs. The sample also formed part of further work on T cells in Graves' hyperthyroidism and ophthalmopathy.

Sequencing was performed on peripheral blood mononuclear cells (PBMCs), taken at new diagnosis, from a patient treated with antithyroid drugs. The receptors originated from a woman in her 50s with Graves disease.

CDR3 in DNA: TGTGCCATCAGTTCCGGGACTAGCGAGCTGAGGACAGATACGCAGTATTTT. As protein: CAISSGTSELRTDTQYF. The rearrangement links TRBV10-3 to TRBJ2-3; 10 nucleotides agree with TRBD2. The CDR3 runs to 17 residues. The trim removed 5 bases at V and 3 bases at J, leaving 11 bases unmatched. Germline CDR1 and CDR2: ENHRY and SYGVKD.

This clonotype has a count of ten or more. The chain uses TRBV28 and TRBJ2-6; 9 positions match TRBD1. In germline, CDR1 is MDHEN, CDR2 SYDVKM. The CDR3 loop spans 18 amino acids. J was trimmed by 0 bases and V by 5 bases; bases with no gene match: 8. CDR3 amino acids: CASSPRTGAGSGANVLTF. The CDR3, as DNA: TGTGCCAGCAGTCCTCGGACAGGGGCGGGCTCTGGGGCCAACGTCCTGACTTTC.

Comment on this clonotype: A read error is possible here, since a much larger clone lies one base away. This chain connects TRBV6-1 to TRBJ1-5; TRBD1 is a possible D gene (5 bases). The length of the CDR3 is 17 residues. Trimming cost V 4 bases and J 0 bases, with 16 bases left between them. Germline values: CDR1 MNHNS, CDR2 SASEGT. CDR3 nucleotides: TGTGCCAGCAGTGGGGACGGGGGGAGACATAGCAATCAGCCCCAGCATTTT. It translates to CASSGDGGRHSNQPQHF.

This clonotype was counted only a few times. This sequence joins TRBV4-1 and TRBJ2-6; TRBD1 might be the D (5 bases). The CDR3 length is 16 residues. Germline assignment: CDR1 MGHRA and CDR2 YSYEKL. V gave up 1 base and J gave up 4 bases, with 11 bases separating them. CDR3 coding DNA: TGCGCCAGCAGCCAAGGAGGTGGGGCCGGGGCCAACGTCCTGACTTTC. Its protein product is CASSQGGGAGANVLTF.

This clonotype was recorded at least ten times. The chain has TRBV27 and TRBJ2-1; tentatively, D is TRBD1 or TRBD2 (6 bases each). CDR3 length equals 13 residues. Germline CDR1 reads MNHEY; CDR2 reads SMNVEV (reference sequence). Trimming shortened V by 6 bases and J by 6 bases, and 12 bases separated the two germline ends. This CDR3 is CASSPGGGNEQFF. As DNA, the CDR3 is TGTGCCAGCAGCCCCGGAGGGGGCAATGAGCAGTTCTTC.

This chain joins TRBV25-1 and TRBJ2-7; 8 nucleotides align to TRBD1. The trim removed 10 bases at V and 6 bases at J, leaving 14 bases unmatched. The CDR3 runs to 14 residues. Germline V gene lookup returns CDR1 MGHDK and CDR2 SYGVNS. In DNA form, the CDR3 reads TGTGCCAAACGACAGGGGCCCCTTTTGGGCGAGCAGTACTTC. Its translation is CAKRQGPLLGEQYF.

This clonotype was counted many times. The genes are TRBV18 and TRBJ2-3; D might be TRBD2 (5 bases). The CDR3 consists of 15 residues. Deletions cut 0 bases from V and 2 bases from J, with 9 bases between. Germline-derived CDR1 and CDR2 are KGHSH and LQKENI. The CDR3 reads CASSPPGDITDTQYF. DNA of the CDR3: TGTGCCAGCTCACCACCGGGAGATATCACAGATACGCAGTATTTT. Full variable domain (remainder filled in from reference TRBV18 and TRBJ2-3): NAGVMQNPRHLVRRRGQEARLRCSPMKGHSHVYWYRQLPEEGLKFMVYLQKENIIDESGMPKERFSAEFPKEGPSILRIQQVVRGDSAAYFCASSPPGDITDTQYFGPGTRLTVL.

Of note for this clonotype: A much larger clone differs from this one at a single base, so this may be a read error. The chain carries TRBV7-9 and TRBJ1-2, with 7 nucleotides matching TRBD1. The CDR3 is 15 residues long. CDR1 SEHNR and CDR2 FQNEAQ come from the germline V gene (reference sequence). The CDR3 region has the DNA TGTGCCAGCAGCTTATTACAGGGGAATGACTATAGCTACACCTTC. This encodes CASSLLQGNDYSYTF.

The CDR3 bases are TGTGCCAGCAGCCAAGCTTTTTTCGGAAACACCATATATTTT. Translated, it gives CASSQAFFGNTIYF. The chain uses TRBV14 and TRBJ1-3; D gene unclear. This CDR3 has 14 residues. The germline gives CDR1 SGHDN, CDR2 FVKESK. Trimming removed 1 base at V and 4 bases at J, with 8 bases between.

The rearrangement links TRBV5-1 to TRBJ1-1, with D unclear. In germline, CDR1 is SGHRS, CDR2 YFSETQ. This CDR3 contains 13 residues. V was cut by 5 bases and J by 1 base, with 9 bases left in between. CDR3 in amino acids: CASRFNPNTEAFF. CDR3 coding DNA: TGCGCCAGCAGGTTCAACCCGAACACTGAAGCTTTCTTT.

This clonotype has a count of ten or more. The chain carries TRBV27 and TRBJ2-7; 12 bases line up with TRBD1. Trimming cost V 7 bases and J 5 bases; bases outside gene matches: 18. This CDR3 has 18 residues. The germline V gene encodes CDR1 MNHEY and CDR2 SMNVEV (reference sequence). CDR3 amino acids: CASIFHRDRGLVFHEQYF. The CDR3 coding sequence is TGTGCCAGCATCTTCCACCGGGACAGGGGGCTGGTCTTCCACGAGCAGTACTTC.

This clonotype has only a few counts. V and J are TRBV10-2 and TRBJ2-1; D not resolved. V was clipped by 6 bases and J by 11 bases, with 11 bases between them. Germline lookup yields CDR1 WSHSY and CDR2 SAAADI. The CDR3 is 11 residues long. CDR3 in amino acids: CASRYGRKQFF. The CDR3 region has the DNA TGCGCCAGCAGATACGGACGGAAGCAGTTCTTC.

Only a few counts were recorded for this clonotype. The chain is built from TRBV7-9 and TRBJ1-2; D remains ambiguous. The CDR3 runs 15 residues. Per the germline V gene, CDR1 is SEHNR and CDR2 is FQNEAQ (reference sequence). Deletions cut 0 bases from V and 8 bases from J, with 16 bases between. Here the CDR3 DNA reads TGTGCCAGCAGCTTAGCCCCTAAAGCGTCTGGCGGCTACACCTTC. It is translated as CASSLAPKASGGYTF.